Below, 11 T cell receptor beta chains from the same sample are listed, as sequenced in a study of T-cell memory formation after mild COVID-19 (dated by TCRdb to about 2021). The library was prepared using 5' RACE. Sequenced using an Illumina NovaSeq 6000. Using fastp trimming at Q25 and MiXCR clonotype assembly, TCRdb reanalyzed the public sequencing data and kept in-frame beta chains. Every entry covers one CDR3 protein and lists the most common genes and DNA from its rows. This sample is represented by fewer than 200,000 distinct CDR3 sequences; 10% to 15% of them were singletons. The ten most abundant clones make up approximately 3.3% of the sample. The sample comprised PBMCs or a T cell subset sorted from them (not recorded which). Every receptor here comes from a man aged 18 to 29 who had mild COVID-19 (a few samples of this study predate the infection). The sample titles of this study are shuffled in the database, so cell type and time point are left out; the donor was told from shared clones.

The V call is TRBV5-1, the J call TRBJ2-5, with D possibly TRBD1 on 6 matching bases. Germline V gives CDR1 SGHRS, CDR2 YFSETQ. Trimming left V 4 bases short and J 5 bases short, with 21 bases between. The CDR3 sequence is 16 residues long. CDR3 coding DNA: TGCGCCAGCAGCCCGAGATGGACAGACCAAGGGGAGACCCAGTACTTC. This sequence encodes CASSPRWTDQGETQYF.

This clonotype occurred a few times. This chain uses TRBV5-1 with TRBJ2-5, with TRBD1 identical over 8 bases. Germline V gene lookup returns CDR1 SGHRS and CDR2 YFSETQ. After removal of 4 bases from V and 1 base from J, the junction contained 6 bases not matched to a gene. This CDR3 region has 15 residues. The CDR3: CASSPAGQGQETQYF. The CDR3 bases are TGCGCCAGCAGCCCCGCAGGACAGGGCCAAGAGACCCAGTACTTC.

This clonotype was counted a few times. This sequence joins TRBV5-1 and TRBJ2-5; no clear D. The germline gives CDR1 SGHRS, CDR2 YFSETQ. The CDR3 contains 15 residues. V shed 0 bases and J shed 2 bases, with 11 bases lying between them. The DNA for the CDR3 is TGCGCCAGCAGCTTGGGTTCTAGGATACAAGAGACCCAGTACTTC. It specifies CASSLGSRIQETQYF.

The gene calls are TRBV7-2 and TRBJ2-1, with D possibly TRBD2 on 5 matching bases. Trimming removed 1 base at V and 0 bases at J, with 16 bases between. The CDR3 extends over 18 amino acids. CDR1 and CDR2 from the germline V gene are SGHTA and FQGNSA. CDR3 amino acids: CASSLERDAYLSYNEQFF. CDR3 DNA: TGTGCCAGCAGCTTAGAGAGGGATGCTTACCTCTCCTACAATGAGCAGTTCTTC.

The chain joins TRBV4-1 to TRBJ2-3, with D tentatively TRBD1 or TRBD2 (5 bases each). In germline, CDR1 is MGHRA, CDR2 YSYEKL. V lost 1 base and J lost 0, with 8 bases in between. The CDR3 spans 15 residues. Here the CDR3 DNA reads TGCGCCAGCAGCCAAGGAGGGGTTAGCACAGATACGCAGTATTTT. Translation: CASSQGGVSTDTQYF.

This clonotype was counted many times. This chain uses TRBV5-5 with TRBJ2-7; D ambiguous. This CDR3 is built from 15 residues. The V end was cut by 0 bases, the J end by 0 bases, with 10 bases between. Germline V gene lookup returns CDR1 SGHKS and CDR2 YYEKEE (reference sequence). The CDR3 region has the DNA TGTGCCAGCAGCTTGGGGCAGTTTCCCTCCTACGAGCAGTACGTC. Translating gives CASSLGQFPSYEQYV.

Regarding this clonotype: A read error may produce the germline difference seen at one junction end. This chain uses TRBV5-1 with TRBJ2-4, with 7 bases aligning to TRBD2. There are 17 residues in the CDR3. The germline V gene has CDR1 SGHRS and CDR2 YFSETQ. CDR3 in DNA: TGCGCCAGCATCTTGGGAGGGCTGGGGACCCAGAAAAACATTCAGTACTTC. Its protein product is CASILGGLGTQKNIQYF.

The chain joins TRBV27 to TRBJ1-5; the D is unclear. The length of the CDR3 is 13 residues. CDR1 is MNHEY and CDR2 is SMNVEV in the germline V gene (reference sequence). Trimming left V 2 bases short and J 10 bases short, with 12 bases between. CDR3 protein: CASSLVVGDPQHF. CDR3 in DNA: TGTGCCAGCAGTTTAGTTGTAGGTGACCCCCAGCATTTT.

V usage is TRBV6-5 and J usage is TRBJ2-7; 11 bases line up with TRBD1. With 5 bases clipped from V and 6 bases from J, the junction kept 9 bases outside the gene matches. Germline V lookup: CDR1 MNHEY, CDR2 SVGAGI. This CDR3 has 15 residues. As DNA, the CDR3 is TGTGCCAGCAGTCGCATACCGGGACAGGGGGGCGAGCAGTACTTC. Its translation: CASSRIPGQGGEQYF.

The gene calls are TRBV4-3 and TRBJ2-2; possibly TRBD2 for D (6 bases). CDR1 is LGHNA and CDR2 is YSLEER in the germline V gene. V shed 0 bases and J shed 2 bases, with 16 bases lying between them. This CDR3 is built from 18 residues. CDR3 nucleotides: TGCGCCAGCAGCCAAGAGCAGGCGGGGCCAATTAACACCGGGGAGCTGTTTTTT. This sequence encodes CASSQEQAGPINTGELFF.

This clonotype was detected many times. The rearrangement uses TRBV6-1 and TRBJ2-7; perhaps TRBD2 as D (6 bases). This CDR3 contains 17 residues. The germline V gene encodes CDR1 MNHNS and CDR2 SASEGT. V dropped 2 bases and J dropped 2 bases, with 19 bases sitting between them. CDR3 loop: CASSEPTSIYVAYEQYF. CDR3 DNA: TGTGCCAGCAGTGAACCTACTAGCATCTATGTGGCCTACGAGCAGTACTTC.